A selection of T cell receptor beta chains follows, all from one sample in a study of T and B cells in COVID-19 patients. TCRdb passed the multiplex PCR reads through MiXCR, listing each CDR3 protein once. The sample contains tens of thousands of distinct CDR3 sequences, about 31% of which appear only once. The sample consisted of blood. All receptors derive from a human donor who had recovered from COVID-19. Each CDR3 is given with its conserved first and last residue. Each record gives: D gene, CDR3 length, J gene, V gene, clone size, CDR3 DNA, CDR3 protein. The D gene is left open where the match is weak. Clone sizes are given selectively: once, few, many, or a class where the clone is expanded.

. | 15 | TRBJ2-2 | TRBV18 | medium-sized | TGTGCCAGCTCCCTCGGACAACGGAGGACCGGGGAGCTGTTTTTT | CASSLGQRRTGELFF
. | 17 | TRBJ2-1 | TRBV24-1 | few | TGTGCCACCAGTGACCCCTCGACGAAGAGCTCCTACAATGAGCAGTTCTTC | CATSDPSTKSSYNEQFF
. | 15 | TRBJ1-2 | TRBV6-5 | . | TGTGCCAGCAGTTACCCCCGGGCAGGCGGCAGTGGCTACACCTTC | CASSYPRAGGSGYTF
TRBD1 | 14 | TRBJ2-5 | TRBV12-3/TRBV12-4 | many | TGTGCCAGCAGCGGGACAGGTGTAGTAGAGACCCAGTACTTC | CASSGTGVVETQYF
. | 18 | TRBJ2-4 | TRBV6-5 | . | TGTGCCAGCAGTTACTTCGGCGCAGGGGGGCTAGCCAAAAACATTCAGTACTTC | CASSYFGAGGLAKNIQYF
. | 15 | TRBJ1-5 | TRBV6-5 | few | TGTGCCAGCAGTATGGACCCCCCAAGCAATCAGCCCCAGCATTTT | CASSMDPPSNQPQHF
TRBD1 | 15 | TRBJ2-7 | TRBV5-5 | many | TGTGCCAGCTATCTACTCGACAGGGACTCCTACGAGCAGTACTTC | CASYLLDRDSYEQYF
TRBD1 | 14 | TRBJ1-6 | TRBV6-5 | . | TGTGCCAGCAGTTGGGGACAGGGCCGCGCACCCCTCCACTTT | CASSWGQGRAPLHF
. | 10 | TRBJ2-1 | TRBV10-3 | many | TGTGCCACGGGGGTCAGTGAGCAGTTCTTC | CATGVSEQFF
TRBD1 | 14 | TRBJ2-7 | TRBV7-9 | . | TGTGCCAGCAGCTCTACAGGGGTGGTATACGAGCAGTACTTC | CASSSTGVVYEQYF
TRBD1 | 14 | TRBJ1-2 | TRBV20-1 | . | TGCAGTGCTCCACCCCAGGGGGCCGGCTATGGCTACACCTTC | CSAPPQGAGYGYTF
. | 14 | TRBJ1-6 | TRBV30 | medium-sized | TGTGCCTGGAGTACCAGCAGCCTTAATTCACCCCTCCACTTT | CAWSTSSLNSPLHF
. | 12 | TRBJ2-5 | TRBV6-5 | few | TGTGCCAGCAGTTCCAGGGGCGAGACCCAGTACTTC | CASSSRGETQYF
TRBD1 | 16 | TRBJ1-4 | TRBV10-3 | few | TGTGCCATCAGTGAGGGCAGGGGGCAGGTATATGAAAAACTGTTTTTT | CAISEGRGQVYEKLFF
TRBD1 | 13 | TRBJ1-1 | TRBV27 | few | TGTGCCAGCAGTTCATCCAGGGGGCGCGAGGCTTTCTTT | CASSSSRGREAFF
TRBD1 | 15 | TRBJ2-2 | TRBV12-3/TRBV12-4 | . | TGTGCCAGCAGCAAAGGACAGGTCAACACCGGGGAGCTGTTTTTT | CASSKGQVNTGELFF
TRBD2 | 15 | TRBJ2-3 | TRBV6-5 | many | TGTGCCAGCAGTCGCACTAGCGAAGGAACAGATACGCAGTATTTT | CASSRTSEGTDTQYF
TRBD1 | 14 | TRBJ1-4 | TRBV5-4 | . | TGTGCCAGCAGCTCGACAGGGTTAAATGAAAAACTGTTTTTT | CASSSTGLNEKLFF
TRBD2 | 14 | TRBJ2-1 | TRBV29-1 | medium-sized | TGCAGCGTTTATGAGCGGGGGGGAATGGATGAGCAGTTCTTC | CSVYERGGMDEQFF
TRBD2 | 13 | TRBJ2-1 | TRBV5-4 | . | TGTGCCAGCAACACCCGGCCGGGGGGAGGGGAATTCTTC | CASNTRPGGGEFF
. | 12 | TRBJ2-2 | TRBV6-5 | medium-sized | TGTGCCAGCAGCCTTAACACCGGGGAGCTGTTTTTT | CASSLNTGELFF
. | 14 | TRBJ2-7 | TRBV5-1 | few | TGCGCCAGCAGCTTGGAGGGCAGCCTCTCGGGACAGTACTTC | CASSLEGSLSGQYF
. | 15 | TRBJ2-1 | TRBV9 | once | TGTGCCAGCAGCGGACCTCCCCAGGGATTAGGGGAGCAGTTCTTC | CASSGPPQGLGEQFF
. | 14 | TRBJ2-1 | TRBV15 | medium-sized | TGTGCCACCAGCAGAGCCAGCTCCTACAATGAGCAGTTCTTC | CATSRASSYNEQFF
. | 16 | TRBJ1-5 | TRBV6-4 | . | TGTGCCAGCAGTGACCCTGTCAGGGCGGGAGTTCAGCCCCAGCATTTT | CASSDPVRAGVQPQHF
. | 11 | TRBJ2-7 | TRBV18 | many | TGTGCCAGCTCACAGTCTTACGAGCAGTACTTC | CASSQSYEQYF
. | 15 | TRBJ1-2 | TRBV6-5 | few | TGTGCCAGCAGTTATGACGGGGGAGAATACTATGGCTACACCTTC | CASSYDGGEYYGYTF
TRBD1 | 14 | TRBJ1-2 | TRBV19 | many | TGTGCCAGTCGGGACAGGGGTTCTAACTATGGCTACACCTTC | CASRDRGSNYGYTF
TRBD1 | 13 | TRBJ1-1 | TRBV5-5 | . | TGTGCCAGCAGCTGGACAGGGCGGACTGAAGCTTTCTTT | CASSWTGRTEAFF